These 18 T cell receptor gamma chains were sequenced from one sample in a study of gamma-delta T cells after stem cell transplantation. TCRdb fed the RT-PCR reads into CATT to redo clone calling. The data show some 910 gamma-chain clones, 30% to 35% seen once. Sequencing input: gamma-delta T cells. Every receptor here comes from a human donor. It is not recorded whose cells these are; they may come from a transplant donor.

Comment on this clone: An end of the junction differs from the germline gene, which may be a read error. Other DNA sequences in this specimen translate into the identical CDR3. CDR3 sequence (DNA): TGCGCCTTGTGGGAGGCCTTACAAGAGTTGGGCAAAAAAATCAAGGTATTT. Protein sequence: CALWEALQELGKKIKVF. The chain joins TRGV9 to TRGJP. Since TCRdb gives no J gene, matching the DNA to germline was used here to assign it. The length of the CDR3 is 17 residues. Germline lookup yields CDR1 GITISATS and CDR2 ISYDGTV (reference sequence).

This clone appeared a few times. V is TRGV9 and J is TRGJP. The J gene is not listed in TCRdb, so it was assigned here from a DNA match to germline. The germline CDR1 and CDR2 sequences are GITISATS and ISYDGTV (reference sequence). Trimming removed 0 bases from V and 5 bases from J; junction bases left unmatched: 4. The length of the CDR3 is 17 residues. In nucleotides, the CDR3 is TGTGCCTTGTGGGAGGTGATTAAAGAGTTGGGCAAAAAAATCAAGGTATTT. Translating gives CALWEVIKELGKKIKVF.

The chain links TRGV9 to TRGJP. TCRdb leaves out the J gene; it was filled in here by matching the DNA to germline. The CDR3 contains 17 residues. V shed 0 bases, J shed 6 bases, and the junction held 5 bases outside the gene matches. CDR1 is GITISATS, CDR2 ISYDGTV, per germline (reference sequence). In nucleotides, the CDR3 is TGTGCCTTGTGGGAGGTGCCCTCAGAGTTGGGCAAAAAAATCAAGGTATTT. It translates to CALWEVPSELGKKIKVF.

This clone came up a few times. The chain recombines TRGV9 with TRGJP. TCRdb is silent on the J gene; assignment here came from matching the DNA to germline. V was clipped by 3 bases and J by 7 bases; unmatched bases: 9. The CDR3 covers 17 residues. Germline loops: CDR1 GITISATS, CDR2 ISYDGTV (reference sequence). CDR3 amino acids: CALWEPHGELGKKIKVF. In nucleotides, the CDR3 is TGTGCCTTGTGGGAGCCCCACGGGGAGTTGGGCAAAAAAATCAAGGTATTT.

This clone showed up just a few times. V usage is TRGV9 and J usage is TRGJP. TCRdb offers no J gene call, so here the DNA was matched to germline to obtain one. Germline V gene data show CDR1 as GITISATS and CDR2 as ISYDGTV (reference sequence). This CDR3 has 17 residues. V trimming: 4 bases; J trimming: 9 bases; junction bases outside the gene matches: 12. CDR3 in DNA: TGTGCCTTGTGGGAACACAACGAGGGGTTGGGCAAAAAAATCAAGGTATTT. Protein product: CALWEHNEGLGKKIKVF.

The V and J genes are TRGV9 and TRGJP. Since TCRdb gives no J gene, matching the DNA to germline was used here to assign it. Trimming cost V 6 bases and J 9 bases; bases outside gene matches: 8. The germline gives CDR1 GITISATS, CDR2 ISYDGTV (reference sequence). The CDR3 has 15 residues. The CDR3: CALWFPTLGKKIKVF. The CDR3 nucleotides are TGTGCCTTGTGGTTTCCTACGTTGGGCAAAAAAATCAAGGTATTT.

As for this clone: A clone one base away is much larger, so this may be a read error. The rearrangement links TRGV9 to TRGJP. Since TCRdb gives no J gene, matching the DNA to germline was used here to assign it. The germline V gene has CDR1 GITISATS and CDR2 ISYDGTV (reference sequence). The CDR3 has 18 amino acids. CDR3 DNA: TGTGCCTTGTGGGAGGTCCCCTATCAAGGGTTGGGCAAAAAAATCAAGGTATTT. Translated, it gives CALWEVPYQGLGKKIKVF.

The V and J genes are TRGV9 and TRGJP. Here the J gene was assigned by germline matching of the DNA, as TCRdb has none. From germline, CDR1 is GITISATS and CDR2 ISYDGTV (reference sequence). V lost 3 bases, J lost 6 bases, and 5 bases stayed unmatched. The CDR3 has 16 residues. This CDR3 is CALWEPPELGKKIKVF. CDR3 nucleotide sequence: TGTGCCTTGTGGGAGCCACCAGAGTTGGGCAAAAAAATCAAGGTATTT.

V usage is TRGV2 and J usage is TRGJ1 or TRGJ2. Germline matching of the DNA provided the J gene here, since TCRdb leaves it blank. Germline-derived CDR1 and CDR2 are EGSNGY and YDSYNSKV. After removal of 0 bases from V and 3 bases from J, the junction contained 11 bases not matched to a gene. This CDR3 comprises 16 residues. The CDR3: CATWDGLRALYYKKLF. The CDR3 DNA sequence: TGTGCCACCTGGGACGGGCTACGCGCCCTTTATTATAAGAAACTCTTT.

The genes are TRGV9 and TRGJP. TCRdb supplies no J gene; here it was assigned by aligning the nucleotide sequence to germline. V gave up 0 bases and J gave up 6 bases; unmatched junction bases: 8. The CDR3 has 18 amino acids. The germline V gene encodes CDR1 GITISATS and CDR2 ISYDGTV (reference sequence). CDR3 nucleotides: TGTGCCTTGTGGGAGGTGCAAACTCGAGAGTTGGGCAAAAAAATCAAGGTATTT. Encoded protein: CALWEVQTRELGKKIKVF.

Comment on this clone: Different DNA sequences within this sample yield the same CDR3. J is TRGJP and V is TRGV9. The J gene is not listed in TCRdb, so it was assigned here from a DNA match to germline. V shed 1 base and J 4 bases; nucleotides not matched to a gene: 4. This CDR3 spans 17 amino acids. Germline CDR1 is GITISATS and CDR2 is ISYDGTV (reference sequence). CDR3: CALWEVIQELGKKIKVF. The CDR3 DNA reads TGTGCCTTGTGGGAGGTAATTCAAGAGTTGGGCAAAAAAATCAAGGTATTT.

This clone has just a few counts. With the J gene uncalled, the V gene is TRGV8. The germline CDR1 and CDR2 sequences are VENAVY and YDSYNSRV. This CDR3 spans 16 amino acids. CDR3 amino acids: CATWDFTLSNYYNKLF. CDR3 DNA sequence: TGTGCCACCTGGGATTTCACCCTATCGAATTATTATAATAAACTCTTT.

This chain links TRGV4 with TRGJ1 or TRGJ2. TCRdb gives no J gene; it was assigned here by matching the DNA to germline. Germline values: CDR1 EGSTGY, CDR2 YDSYTSSV. The CDR3 has 9 residues. V was clipped by 8 bases and J by 11 bases; unmatched bases: 6. The CDR3 here is CATSSEKLF. CDR3 DNA: TGTGCCACCTCGAGTGAGAAACTCTTT.

This clone is deemed large. The CDR3 coding sequence is TGTGCCTTGTGGGAGGTGCAGGAGAAACTCTTT. Translating gives CALWEVQEKLF. The chain has TRGV9 and TRGJ1 or TRGJ2. TCRdb lists no J gene, so it was determined here by aligning the DNA to germline. In germline, CDR1 is GITISATS, CDR2 ISYDGTV (reference sequence). This CDR3 is 11 amino acids long. V lost 0 bases, J lost 11 bases, and 4 bases stayed unmatched.

The rearrangement uses TRGV9 and TRGJP. The J gene, not given by TCRdb, was assigned here from a germline match of the nucleotide sequence. J gave up 12 bases and V 4 bases, and 12 bases lay outside the gene matches. The germline V gene has CDR1 GITISATS and CDR2 ISYDGTV (reference sequence). The CDR3 runs 16 residues. CDR3 nucleotides: TGTGCCTTGTGGGACTACGTTGAATCGGGCAAAAAAATCAAGGTATTT. Translation: CALWDYVESGKKIKVF.

Judged by abundance, this clone is large. This specimen includes other DNA sequences encoding the same CDR3. The chain links TRGV9 to TRGJP. TCRdb supplies no J gene; here it was assigned by aligning the nucleotide sequence to germline. This CDR3 region has 16 residues. Germline V CDR1 and CDR2: GITISATS, ISYDGTV (reference sequence). J gave up 6 bases and V 0 bases, and 2 bases lay outside the gene matches. CDR3 bases: TGTGCCTTGTGGGAGGTGAGAGAGTTGGGCAAAAAAATCAAGGTATTT. Residues: CALWEVRELGKKIKVF.

This clone has more than one count but fewer than ten. The CDR3 nucleotides read TGTGCCTTGTGGGAGGACAAAGAGTTGGGCAAAAAAATCAAGGTATTT. Its translation: CALWEDKELGKKIKVF. The chain employs TRGV9 and TRGJP. The J gene was missing in TCRdb and was found by matching the end of the DNA to germline. The germline gives CDR1 GITISATS, CDR2 ISYDGTV (reference sequence). Germline trimming cut 2 bases from V and 5 bases from J; bases unmatched to any gene: 3. This CDR3 contains 16 residues.

This clone appeared a few times. This rearrangement joins TRGV9 to TRGJP. Matching the DNA to germline supplied the J gene, which TCRdb does not give. Germline CDR1 reads GITISATS; CDR2 reads ISYDGTV (reference sequence). This CDR3 has 13 residues. Trimming removed 4 bases from V and 10 bases from J; junction bases left unmatched: 1. CDR3 loop: CALWDLGKKIKVF. The CDR3 DNA sequence: TGTGCCTTGTGGGATTTGGGCAAAAAAATCAAGGTATTT.